Listed below are T cell receptor beta chains from one sample, sequenced in a study of T cell responses to AZD1222 COVID-19 vaccine. Clones were sequenced by immunoSEQ multiplex PCR, and TCRdb holds only the in-frame ones, with some missing. Here the sample spans about 120,000 clones, roughly 91% being singletons. The specimen was peripheral blood, collected 28 days after the second AZD1222 dose. The receptors derive from an adult who received the AZD1222 COVID-19 vaccine. Each CDR3 is given with its conserved first and last residue. A D gene is named only where the DNA matches it firmly. The size entry is marked missing in some rows and otherwise reads once, few, many or a size class.

>TRBV29-1|TRBJ1-2|NA|TRBD1
CSAPAGEGARGYTF
TGCAGCGCCCCGGCCGGGGAGGGGGCTCGCGGCTACACCTTC
>TRBV6-2/TRBV6-3|TRBJ2-7|NA|NA
CASRPNRPLMPYEQYF
TGTGCCAGCAGGCCTAATCGACCCCTTATGCCCTACGAGCAGTACTTC
>TRBV11-3|TRBJ2-2|NA|NA
CASSWGLNTGELFF
TGTGCCAGCAGCTGGGGGTTAAACACCGGGGAGCTGTTTTTT
>TRBV9|TRBJ1-1|NA|TRBD1
CASSVGTGVEAFF
TGTGCCAGCAGCGTAGGAACAGGGGTTGAAGCTTTCTTT
>TRBV7-2|TRBJ2-1|NA|NA
CASTPQAGGLYNEQFF
TGTGCCAGCACCCCACAGGCGGGTGGCTTATACAATGAGCAGTTCTTC
>TRBV20-1|TRBJ1-1|NA|NA
CSAVGGTEAFF
TGCAGTGCGGTGGGGGGCACTGAAGCTTTCTTT
>TRBV7-6|TRBJ2-7|NA|TRBD2
CASSLSTSGGSSYEQYF
TGTGCCAGCAGCTTAAGCACTAGCGGGGGGAGCTCCTACGAGCAGTACTTC
>TRBV3-1/TRBV3-2|TRBJ2-2|NA|NA
CASSQDRSVTGELFF
TGTGCCAGCAGCCAAGATCGGTCCGTTACCGGGGAGCTGTTTTTT
>TRBV11-2|TRBJ2-5|NA|NA
CASSLDLSPVGTQYF
TGTGCCAGCAGCTTAGATCTCAGCCCCGTAGGGACCCAGTACTTC
>TRBV27|TRBJ1-6|NA|TRBD1
CASSLAGQGKISYNSPLHF
TGTGCCAGCAGTTTAGCCGGACAGGGAAAAATCTCCTATAATTCACCCCTCCACTTT
>TRBV4-3|TRBJ2-3|NA|NA
CASSQNQGVGGNTQYF
TGCGCCAGCAGCCAGAACCAGGGGGTCGGGGGGAATACGCAGTATTTT
>TRBV27|TRBJ2-2|NA|NA
CASSRTITGELFF
TGTGCCAGCAGTCGGACGATTACCGGGGAGCTGTTTTTT
>TRBV7-2|TRBJ2-5|once|TRBD2
CASSPTGLAGGRETQYF
TGTGCCAGCAGCCCGACCGGACTAGCGGGGGGGCGGGAGACCCAGTACTTC
>TRBV7-2|TRBJ2-7|NA|TRBD2
CASSLASGGGTYEQYF
TGTGCCAGCAGCTTAGCATCGGGGGGGGGAACCTACGAGCAGTACTTC
>TRBV19|TRBJ1-6|NA|NA
CASSMRGGKYNSPLHF
TGTGCCAGTAGTATGCGGGGGGGGAAGTATAATTCACCCCTCCACTTT
>TRBV18|TRBJ2-2|NA|NA
CASSPFGTSNTGELFF
TGTGCCAGCTCACCGTTCGGGACCTCGAACACCGGGGAGCTGTTTTTT
>TRBV7-2|TRBJ2-1|NA|TRBD2
CASSETSGRSEQFF
TGTGCCAGCAGCGAGACTAGCGGGAGGAGTGAGCAGTTCTTC
>TRBV10-3|TRBJ2-5|NA|TRBD2
CAISSLAGGVETQYF
TGTGCCATCAGTTCACTAGCGGGGGGAGTAGAGACCCAGTACTTC
>TRBV4-3|TRBJ1-1|NA|NA
CASSQDGGYTEAFF
TGCGCCAGCAGCCAAGACGGGGGATACACTGAAGCTTTCTTT